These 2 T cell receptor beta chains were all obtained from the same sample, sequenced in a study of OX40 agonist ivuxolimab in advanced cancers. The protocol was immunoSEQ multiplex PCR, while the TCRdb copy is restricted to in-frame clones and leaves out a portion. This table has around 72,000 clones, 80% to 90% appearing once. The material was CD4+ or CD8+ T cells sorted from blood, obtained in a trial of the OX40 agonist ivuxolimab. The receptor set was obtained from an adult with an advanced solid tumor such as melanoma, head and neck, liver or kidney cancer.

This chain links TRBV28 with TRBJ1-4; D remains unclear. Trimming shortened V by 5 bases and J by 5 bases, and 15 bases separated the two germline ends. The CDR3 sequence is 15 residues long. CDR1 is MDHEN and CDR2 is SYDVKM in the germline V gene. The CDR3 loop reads CASSPWASPNEKLFF. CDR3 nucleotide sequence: TGTGCCAGCAGTCCTTGGGCCAGCCCAAATGAAAAACTGTTTTTT.

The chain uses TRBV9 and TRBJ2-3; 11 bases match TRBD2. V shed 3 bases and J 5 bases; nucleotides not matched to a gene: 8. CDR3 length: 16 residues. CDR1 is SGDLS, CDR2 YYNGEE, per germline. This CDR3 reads CASSGSLAGVGDTQYF. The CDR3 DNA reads TGTGCCAGCAGCGGATCACTAGCGGGGGTGGGAGATACGCAGTATTTT.